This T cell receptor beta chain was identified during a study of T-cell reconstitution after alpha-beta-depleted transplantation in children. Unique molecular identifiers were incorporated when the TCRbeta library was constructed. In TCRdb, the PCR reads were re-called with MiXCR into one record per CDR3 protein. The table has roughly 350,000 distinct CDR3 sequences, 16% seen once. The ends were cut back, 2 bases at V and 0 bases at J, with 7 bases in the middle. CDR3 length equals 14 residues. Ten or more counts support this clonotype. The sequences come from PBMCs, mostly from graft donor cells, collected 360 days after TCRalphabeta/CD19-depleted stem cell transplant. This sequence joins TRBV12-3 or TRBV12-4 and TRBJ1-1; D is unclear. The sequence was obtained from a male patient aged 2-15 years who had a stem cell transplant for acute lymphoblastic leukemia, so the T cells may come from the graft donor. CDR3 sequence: CASSLTYVNTEAFF. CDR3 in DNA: TGTGCCAGCAGTTTAACCTACGTGAACACTGAAGCTTTCTTT.